The clone carrying this T cell receptor (beta chain) was seen a few times. This entry comes from a study of cytomegalovirus exposure and HLA in healthy donors. Whole-study context: The study placed approximately 81% of its approximately 400 genotyped donors in the Caucasian-associated ancestry cluster.

CDR1 and CDR2 (germline): LGHNA, YNFKEQ. Germline trimming cut 0 bases from V and 8 bases from J; bases unmatched to any gene: 5. The length of the CDR3 is 15 residues. Primers included in the PCR were 60 Vbeta and 13 Jbeta primers. Using immunoSEQ multiplex PCR, the repertoire was profiled, and TCRdb retains in-frame clones only, with some absent. The sample holds approximately 140,000 clones, nearly 80% seen once. This chain uses TRBV4-2 with TRBJ2-2; 8 bases match TRBD2. The TCR comes from a male donor in good health and CMV-seronegative. What was sequenced was PBMCs. The CDR3 protein is CASSQDVSGAGELFF. The CDR3 bases are TGTGCCAGCAGCCAAGATGTTAGCGGGGCTGGGGAGCTGTTTTTT.